Listed below are T cell receptor beta chains from one sample, sequenced in a study of cytomegalovirus exposure and HLA in healthy donors. Profiling relied on immunoSEQ multiplex PCR, and the TCRdb table lists in-frame clones only, not all of them. The sample carries some 200,000 clones, 65% to 80% recorded once. Sample: PBMCs. These receptors were taken from a girl aged 2-10 years in good health and CMV-seronegative. Each CDR3 is given with its conserved first and last residue. Each record gives: V gene, clone size, J gene, D gene, CDR3 DNA, CDR3 protein. The D gene is left open where the match is weak. A row's size may be missing; if present it is once, few, many or a size class.

v_call: TRBV4-1; clone_size: once; j_call: TRBJ2-2; d_call: TRBD2; cdr3_nt: TGCGCCAGCAGCCAAGAGTGGGGACTAGCGGGGGGGTCAAGGAACACCGGGGAGCTGTTTTTT; cdr3_aa: CASSQEWGLAGGSRNTGELFF
v_call: TRBV18; clone_size: once; j_call: TRBJ1-2; d_call: -; cdr3_nt: TGTGCCAGCTCACCACTGGTAGGGGACTTGTATGGCTACACCTTC; cdr3_aa: CASSPLVGDLYGYTF
v_call: TRBV5-1; clone_size: -; j_call: TRBJ2-7; d_call: TRBD2; cdr3_nt: TGCGCCAGCAGCTCGGCAATTACTAGCGGGAGGGAGTACGAGCAGTACTTC; cdr3_aa: CASSSAITSGREYEQYF
v_call: TRBV5-5; clone_size: -; j_call: TRBJ1-5; d_call: -; cdr3_nt: TGTGCCAGCAGCCGGACGGGGGGAGACAATCAGCCCCAGCATTTT; cdr3_aa: CASSRTGGDNQPQHF
v_call: TRBV7-2; clone_size: -; j_call: TRBJ2-5; d_call: TRBD2; cdr3_nt: TGTGCCAGCAGCCGCCTGGGAGGGGCCGAGAAAGGGACCCAGTACTTC; cdr3_aa: CASSRLGGAEKGTQYF
v_call: TRBV25-1; clone_size: -; j_call: TRBJ2-1; d_call: -; cdr3_nt: TGTGCCAGCAGTGAATCCAGACAAGGGGGATCCTACAATGAGCAGTTCTTC; cdr3_aa: CASSESRQGGSYNEQFF
v_call: TRBV18; clone_size: once; j_call: TRBJ1-1; d_call: -; cdr3_nt: TGTGCCAGCACCTCGGGGGTCACTGAAGCTTTCTTT; cdr3_aa: CASTSGVTEAFF
v_call: TRBV6-1; clone_size: -; j_call: TRBJ1-3; d_call: -; cdr3_nt: TGTGCCAGCAGATATAGGGGGAACACTGGAAACACCATATATTTT; cdr3_aa: CASRYRGNTGNTIYF
v_call: TRBV9; clone_size: -; j_call: TRBJ1-2; d_call: TRBD1; cdr3_nt: TGTGCCAGCAGCGTATTCGAGGGGGCGAGTGGCTACACCTTC; cdr3_aa: CASSVFEGASGYTF
v_call: TRBV18; clone_size: -; j_call: TRBJ1-6; d_call: -; cdr3_nt: TGTGCCAGCTCACCTCGAGGAGGTAATTCACCCCTCCACTTT; cdr3_aa: CASSPRGGNSPLHF
v_call: TRBV18; clone_size: -; j_call: TRBJ1-1; d_call: -; cdr3_nt: TGTGCCAGCTCACAAAACAGGGTCGACGGAACTGAAGCTTTCTTT; cdr3_aa: CASSQNRVDGTEAFF
v_call: TRBV9; clone_size: -; j_call: TRBJ1-5; d_call: TRBD1; cdr3_nt: TGTGCCAGCAGCGTGGGACAGGGGAATCAGCCCCAGCATTTT; cdr3_aa: CASSVGQGNQPQHF
v_call: TRBV10-3; clone_size: once; j_call: TRBJ1-2; d_call: -; cdr3_nt: TGTGCCATCGGGTCAGGGAGGAACTATGGCTACACCTTC; cdr3_aa: CAIGSGRNYGYTF
v_call: TRBV4-1; clone_size: -; j_call: TRBJ2-3; d_call: TRBD2; cdr3_nt: TGCGCCAGCAGCCCACTAGCGGGGACCGATTCACAGATAAGGCAGTATTTT; cdr3_aa: CASSPLAGTDSQIRQYF
v_call: TRBV7-6; clone_size: -; j_call: TRBJ2-3; d_call: -; cdr3_nt: TGTGCCAGCAGCCCTATAGCGGTTGCAATGGCAGATACGCAGTATTTT; cdr3_aa: CASSPIAVAMADTQYF
v_call: TRBV2; clone_size: -; j_call: TRBJ2-7; d_call: TRBD2; cdr3_nt: TGTGCCAGCAGCCAGGCGGGGGGCCTGCTCTACGAGCAGTACTTC; cdr3_aa: CASSQAGGLLYEQYF
v_call: TRBV6-4; clone_size: -; j_call: TRBJ2-1; d_call: TRBD2; cdr3_nt: TGTGCCAGCAGTGCTACCCTAGCGGGAGTCAATGAGCAGTTCTTC; cdr3_aa: CASSATLAGVNEQFF
v_call: TRBV2; clone_size: -; j_call: TRBJ2-7; d_call: TRBD2; cdr3_nt: TGTGCCAGCAGTGGGCCAGCGGGAGGTCTCTACGAGCAGTACTTC; cdr3_aa: CASSGPAGGLYEQYF
v_call: TRBV2; clone_size: -; j_call: TRBJ2-2; d_call: TRBD2; cdr3_nt: TGTGCCACCGGGGGAGGGACTACCCGTCCCGGGGAGCTGTTTTTT; cdr3_aa: CATGGGTTRPGELFF
v_call: TRBV30; clone_size: -; j_call: TRBJ2-5; d_call: -; cdr3_nt: TGTGCCTGGAGCAAGCTAGGAGGGACCCAGTACTTC; cdr3_aa: CAWSKLGGTQYF